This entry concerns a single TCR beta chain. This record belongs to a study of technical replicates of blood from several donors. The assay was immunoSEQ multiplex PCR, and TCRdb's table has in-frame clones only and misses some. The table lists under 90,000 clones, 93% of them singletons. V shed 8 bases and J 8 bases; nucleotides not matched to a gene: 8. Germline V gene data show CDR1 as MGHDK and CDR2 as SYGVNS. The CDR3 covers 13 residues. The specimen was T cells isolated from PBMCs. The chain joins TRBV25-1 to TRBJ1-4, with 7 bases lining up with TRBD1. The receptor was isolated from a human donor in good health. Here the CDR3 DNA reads TGTGCCAGCTCGCGACAGGGCTGGGAAAAACTGTTTTTT. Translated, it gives CASSRQGWEKLFF.